This T cell receptor beta chain was obtained from a study of blood T cells in healthy people across ages. Whole-study findings and limits: Among T cells, TCR beta diversity per million cells dropped roughly linearly as age rose.

All donors came from Russia, were Caucasian and healthy, and spanned ages roughly 6 to 100. In its sample, this clonotype was seen many times. As yet, its antigen is unknown. It was with a sample-barcoded 5' primer and a J-beta primer mix that a second PCR of roughly 6 to 11 cycles was run. A template-switch adaptor with 12 random nucleotides tagged each cDNA molecule. Samples each returned at least 3 million CDR3-containing paired-end reads. A single record per CDR3 protein comes from TCRdb applying MiXCR to the 5' RACE reads. In the table there are around 1,700,000 distinct CDR3 sequences, about 28% of which are singletons. This CDR3 has 13 residues. Per the germline V gene, CDR1 is SGHTA and CDR2 is FQGNSA. Deletions cut 2 bases from V and 5 bases from J, with 9 bases between.

The source material was blood. This chain joins TRBV7-2 and TRBJ2-5; no reliable D call. The sequence came from a woman in her twenties or thirties in good health. The CDR3 loop is CASSLQDAETQYF. The CDR3 coding sequence is TGTGCCAGCAGCTTACAGGACGCCGAGACCCAGTACTTC.